In its sample, the clone carrying this T cell receptor (beta chain) was seen once. Under the authors' procedure: The assay estimated nucleated cells by amplifying reference gene primers. Sequencing was performed with immunoSEQ multiplex PCR; in TCRdb, only in-frame clones are kept and a portion is missing. The DNA was the basis for D and trimming; V, J and clone size are from that table. In the table there are about 30,000 clones, 85% to 90% of which are singletons. CDR3 length equals 13 residues. Trimming took off 5 bases at V and 6 bases at J, with 8 bases between the two ends. The data stem from a study of blood T cell repertoires in COVID-19. For the study at large: Both acute and convalescent COVID-19 samples were obtained from the United States, Italy and Spain. The analysed material was cDNA or gDNA that came from T cells, B-cell-depleted T cells, or PBMCs.

This clonotype originated in a human donor in a cohort sampled during active COVID-19. The sequencing input was peripheral blood. V and J are TRBV12-3 or TRBV12-4 and TRBJ1-6; weak D call: TRBD1 (5 bases). CDR3 protein: CASSGQGNSPLHF. The CDR3 DNA sequence: TGTGCCAGCAGTGGACAAGGTAATTCACCCCTCCACTTT.